This note documents a single T cell receptor (beta chain) sequence. Its binding antigen is unknown. There are no base qualities to consult, and no much larger clone falls within one base. The CDR1 and CDR2 encoded by the germline V gene (reference sequence) are LNHDA and SQIVND. Cut back by 7 bases and 9 bases, the V and J ends lie 16 bases apart. The CDR3 sequence holds 13 residues, the cysteine and phenylalanine included. Only CDR3 DNA remains: 39 bases, in frame from the first base. TCRbeta CDR3 regions were amplified from genomic DNA by means of the immunoSEQ Assay, a bias-controlled multiplex PCR. The original pipeline was this. Nucleated cell counts per sample were estimated from amplification of reference gene primers within the assay. To quantify the absolute abundance of each unique TCRbeta CDR3 rearrangement, sequence reads were collapsed and filtered. Productive Simpson clonality was computed per sample as the square root of Simpson's diversity index over productive rearrangements. TCRdb holds this immuneACCESS table with in-frame rearrangements only. Some clones are missing; in checked studies, unresolved V genes explain under half, and the rest has no known cause. The DNA was the basis for D and trimming; V, J and clone size are from that table. The sample contains 200,000 or so clones, over 80% of them found a single time. Around 5.2% of the sample comes from the top ten.

Each collaborating institution followed its own protocols to collect whole blood in K2EDTA tubes. Collaborator samples were shipped for TCRbeta analysis as frozen whole blood, isolated PBMCs, or DNA extracted from either sample type. This sample stems from a study of blood T cell repertoires in COVID-19 (dated by TCRdb to 2018 to 2020). For context, the study as a whole: Samples from collaborators originated in the United States, Italy and Spain and spanned both the acute and convalescent phases of COVID-19. The prospective study material was composed of cDNA or gDNA derived from T cells, B-cell-depleted T cells, or PBMCs. Deeply sampled blood TCRbeta repertoires from subjects exposed to, actively infected with, or recovered from COVID-19 were included in the dataset. The repertoires were made available in a free public database intended to serve as a resource for research on the immune response to SARS-CoV-2. Samples came from the ongoing ImmuneRACE study (first 160 participants) plus 1,254 subjects from 6 global collaborators. Nearly every sample came with metadata listing a de-identified subject ID, COVID-19 status, age in years and sex. HLA class I and class II types, where available, came from metadata supplied by the sample provider rather than from assay-based typing. Overall study results and their limits: Clinical and demographic metadata were provided uncurated, with the amount varying by source and participant.

The chain is assembled from TRBV19 and TRBJ2-1; TRBD1 is perhaps the D gene, given 5 matching bases. The clonotype comes from a woman in her twenties or thirties with acute or convalescent COVID-19. Sequenced sample: peripheral blood. DNA sequence: TGTGCCAGTATAGGGAAGGGGTACGGTGAGCAGTTCTTC. Translated, it reads CASIGKGYGEQFF. Supplemented by the reference TRBV19 and TRBJ2-1 proteins around the CDR3, the complete variable domain is DGGITQSPKYLFRKEGQNVTLSCEQNLNHDAMYWYRQDPGQGLRLIYYSQIVNDFQKGDIAEGYSVSREKKESFPLTVTSAQKNPTAFYLCASIGKGYGEQFFGPGTRLTVL.